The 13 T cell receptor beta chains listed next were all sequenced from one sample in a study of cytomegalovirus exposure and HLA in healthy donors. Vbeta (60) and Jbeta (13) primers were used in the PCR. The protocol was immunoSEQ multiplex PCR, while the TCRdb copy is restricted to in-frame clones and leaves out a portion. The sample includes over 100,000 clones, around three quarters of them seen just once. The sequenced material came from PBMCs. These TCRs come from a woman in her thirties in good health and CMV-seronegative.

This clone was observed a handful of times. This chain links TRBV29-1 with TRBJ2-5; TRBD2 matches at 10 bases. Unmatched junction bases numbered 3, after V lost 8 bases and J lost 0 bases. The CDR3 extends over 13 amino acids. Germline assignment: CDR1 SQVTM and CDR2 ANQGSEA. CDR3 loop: CSSTSGNQETQYF. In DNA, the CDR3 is TGCAGCTCTACTAGCGGGAACCAAGAGACCCAGTACTTC.

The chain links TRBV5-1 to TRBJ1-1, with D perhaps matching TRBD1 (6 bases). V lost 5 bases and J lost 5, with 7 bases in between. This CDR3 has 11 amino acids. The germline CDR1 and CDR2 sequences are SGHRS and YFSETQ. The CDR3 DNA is TGCGCCAGCAGGAGGGGGACTGAAGCTTTCTTT. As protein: CASRRGTEAFF.

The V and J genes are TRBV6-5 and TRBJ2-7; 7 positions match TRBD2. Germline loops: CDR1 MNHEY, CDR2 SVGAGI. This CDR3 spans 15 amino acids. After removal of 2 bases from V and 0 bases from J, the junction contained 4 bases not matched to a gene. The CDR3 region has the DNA TGTGCCAGCAGTTACAGGCGGGAGAGCTCCTACGAGCAGTACTTC. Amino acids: CASSYRRESSYEQYF.

For the CDR3, the DNA is TGTGCCAGCTCACCGGGAGGTGAGGGGACCCAGTACTTC. As protein: CASSPGGEGTQYF. The chain combines TRBV18 with TRBJ2-5; the D gene is possibly TRBD2 (6 bases). The germline V gene has CDR1 KGHSH and CDR2 LQKENI. V was clipped by 3 bases and J by 7 bases, with 12 bases between them. The CDR3 covers 13 residues.

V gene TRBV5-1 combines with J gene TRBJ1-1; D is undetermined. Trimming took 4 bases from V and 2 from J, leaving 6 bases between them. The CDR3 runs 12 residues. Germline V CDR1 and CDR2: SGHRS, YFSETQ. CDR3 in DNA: TGCGCCAGCAGCCGCAGTAACACTGAAGCTTTCTTT. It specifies CASSRSNTEAFF. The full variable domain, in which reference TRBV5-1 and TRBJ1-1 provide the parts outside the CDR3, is KAGVTQTPRYLIKTRGQQVTLSCSPISGHRSVSWYQQTPGQGLQFLFEYFSETQRNKGNFPGRFSGRQFSNSRSEMNVSTLELGDSALYLCASSRSNTEAFFGQGTRLTVV.

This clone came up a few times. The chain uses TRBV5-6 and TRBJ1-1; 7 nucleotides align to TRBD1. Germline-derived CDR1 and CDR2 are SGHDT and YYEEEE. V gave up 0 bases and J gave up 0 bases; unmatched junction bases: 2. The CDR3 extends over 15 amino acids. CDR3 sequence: CASSLAGQLNTEAFF. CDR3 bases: TGTGCCAGCAGCTTGGCGGGACAGTTGAACACTGAAGCTTTCTTT.

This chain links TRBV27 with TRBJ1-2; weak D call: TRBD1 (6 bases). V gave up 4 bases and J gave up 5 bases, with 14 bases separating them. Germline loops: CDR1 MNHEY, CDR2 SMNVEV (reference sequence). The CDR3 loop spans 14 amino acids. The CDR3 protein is CASSSAGDRYGYTF. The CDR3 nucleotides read TGTGCCAGCAGTTCTGCAGGGGATCGATATGGCTACACCTTC.

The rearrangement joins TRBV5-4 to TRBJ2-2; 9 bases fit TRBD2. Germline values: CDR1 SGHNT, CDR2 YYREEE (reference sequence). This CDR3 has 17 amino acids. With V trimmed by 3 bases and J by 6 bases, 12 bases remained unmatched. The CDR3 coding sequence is TGTGCCAGCAGCTGGGGGGGGCTAGCGGGAAGAGCCGGGGAGCTGTTTTTT. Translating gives CASSWGGLAGRAGELFF.

The CDR3 DNA is TGTGCCAGCAGGTTAGACTACCTCAGCACAGATACGCAGTATTTT. Its translation: CASRLDYLSTDTQYF. The rearrangement joins TRBV2 to TRBJ2-3; perhaps TRBD2 as D (5 bases). V was clipped by 6 bases and J by 0 bases, with 13 bases between them. Germline V gene sequence: CDR1 SNHLY, CDR2 FYNNEI. The CDR3 runs 15 residues.

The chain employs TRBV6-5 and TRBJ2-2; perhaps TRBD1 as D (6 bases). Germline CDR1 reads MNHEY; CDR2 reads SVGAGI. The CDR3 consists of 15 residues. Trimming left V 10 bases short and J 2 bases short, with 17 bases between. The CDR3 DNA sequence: TGTGCCATTCAAACAGGGTCGGGTAACACCGGGGAGCTGTTTTTT. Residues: CAIQTGSGNTGELFF.

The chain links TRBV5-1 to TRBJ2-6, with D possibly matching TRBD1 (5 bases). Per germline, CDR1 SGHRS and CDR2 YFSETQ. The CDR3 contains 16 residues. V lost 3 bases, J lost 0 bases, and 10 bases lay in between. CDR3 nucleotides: TGCGCCAGCAGCTCCGACAGTTTCTCTGGGGCCAACGTCCTGACTTTC. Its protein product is CASSSDSFSGANVLTF.

CDR3 coding DNA: TGCGCCAGCAGCTTGGGGCACGGGGAACGATTTGAGCAGTACTTC. Protein: CASSLGHGERFEQYF. This chain links TRBV5-1 with TRBJ2-7, with a possible D match to TRBD2 (5 bases). The CDR3 length is 15 residues. Germline V lookup: CDR1 SGHRS, CDR2 YFSETQ. V lost 0 bases and J 7 bases, leaving 17 bases between the germline ends. The complete variable domain, with remaining parts taken from reference TRBV5-1 and TRBJ2-7, reads KAGVTQTPRYLIKTRGQQVTLSCSPISGHRSVSWYQQTPGQGLQFLFEYFSETQRNKGNFPGRFSGRQFSNSRSEMNVSTLELGDSALYLCASSLGHGERFEQYFGPGTRLTVT.

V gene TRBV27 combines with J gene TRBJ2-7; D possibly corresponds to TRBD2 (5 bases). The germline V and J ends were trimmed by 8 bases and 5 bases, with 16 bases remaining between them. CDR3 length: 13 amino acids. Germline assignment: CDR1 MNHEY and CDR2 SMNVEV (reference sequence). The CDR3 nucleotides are TGTGCCAGCTCCCTGAGGGAAGGGAACGAGCAGTACTTC. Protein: CASSLREGNEQYF.